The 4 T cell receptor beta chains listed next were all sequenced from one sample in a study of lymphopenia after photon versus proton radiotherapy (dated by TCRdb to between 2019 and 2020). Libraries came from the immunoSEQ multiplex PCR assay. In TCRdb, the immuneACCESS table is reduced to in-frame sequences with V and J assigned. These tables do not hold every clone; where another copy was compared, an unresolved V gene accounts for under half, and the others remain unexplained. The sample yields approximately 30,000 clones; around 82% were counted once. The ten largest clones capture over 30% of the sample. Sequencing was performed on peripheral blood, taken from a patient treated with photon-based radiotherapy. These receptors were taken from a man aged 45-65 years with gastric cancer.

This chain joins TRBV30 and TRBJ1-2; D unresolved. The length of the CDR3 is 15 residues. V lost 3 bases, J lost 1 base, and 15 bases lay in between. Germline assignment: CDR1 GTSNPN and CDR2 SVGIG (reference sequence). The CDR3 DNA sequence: TGTGCCTGGAGGCCCCCAGCACCCGTTAACTATGGCTACACCTTC. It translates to CAWRPPAPVNYGYTF.

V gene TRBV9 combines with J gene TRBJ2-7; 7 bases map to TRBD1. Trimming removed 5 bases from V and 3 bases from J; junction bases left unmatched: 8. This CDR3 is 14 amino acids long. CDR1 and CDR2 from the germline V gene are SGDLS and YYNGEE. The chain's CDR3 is CASSRGQLGYEQYF. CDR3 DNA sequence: TGTGCCAGCAGTAGGGGACAGTTAGGCTACGAGCAGTACTTC.

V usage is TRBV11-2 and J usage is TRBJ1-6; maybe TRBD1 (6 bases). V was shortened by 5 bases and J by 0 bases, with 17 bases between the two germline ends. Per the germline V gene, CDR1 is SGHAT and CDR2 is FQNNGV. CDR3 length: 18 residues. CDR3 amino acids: CASSTHPQGSSYNSPLHF. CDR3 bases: TGTGCCAGCAGCACACACCCCCAGGGGAGCTCCTATAATTCACCCCTCCACTTT. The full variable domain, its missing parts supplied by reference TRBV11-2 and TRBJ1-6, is EAGVAQSPRYKIIEKRQSVAFWCNPISGHATLYWYQQILGQGPKLLIQFQNNGVVDDSQLPKDRFSAERLKGVDSTLKIQPAKLEDSAVYLCASSTHPQGSSYNSPLHFGNGTRLTVT.

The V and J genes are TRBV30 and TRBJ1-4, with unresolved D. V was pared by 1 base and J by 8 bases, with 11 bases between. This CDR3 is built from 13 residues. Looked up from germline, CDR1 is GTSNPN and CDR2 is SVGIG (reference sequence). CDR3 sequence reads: CAWSGRAGEKLFF. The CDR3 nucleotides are TGTGCCTGGAGTGGGAGGGCGGGCGAAAAACTGTTTTTT.